Shown below are 19 T cell receptor beta chains from a single sample sequenced in a study of cytomegalovirus exposure and HLA in healthy donors. Primers included in the PCR were 60 Vbeta and 13 Jbeta primers. Repertoires were generated with immunoSEQ multiplex PCR, while TCRdb's copy carries only in-frame clones and drops some. The repertoire includes some 150,000 clones, 70% to 80% of them detected once, and 1.5% to 2% sits in the top ten. Sequencing input: PBMCs. Receptor source: a female donor in good health and CMV-seronegative.

This rearrangement joins TRBV7-2 to TRBJ1-4, with unresolved D. Trimming stripped 1 base from V and 13 bases from J, with 10 bases between. CDR3 length: 12 residues. Per germline, CDR1 SGHTA and CDR2 FQGNSA. CDR3 in amino acids: CASSLDGSGLFF. In nucleotides, the CDR3 is TGTGCCAGCAGCTTAGACGGATCAGGACTGTTTTTT.

The rearrangement uses TRBV9 and TRBJ2-3; possible D gene TRBD1, 5 bases. Trimming took off 0 bases at V and 1 base at J, with 9 bases between the two ends. Germline V lookup: CDR1 SGDLS, CDR2 YYNGEE. The CDR3 contains 15 residues. In DNA, the CDR3 is TGTGCCAGCAGCGTAGGTTCGACAGGCACAGATACGCAGTATTTT. Translation gives CASSVGSTGTDTQYF. Using reference TRBV9 and TRBJ2-3 for the parts outside the CDR3, the full variable domain is DSGVTQTPKHLITATGQRVTLRCSPRSGDLSVYWYQQSLDQGLQFLIQYYNGEERAKGNILERFSAQQFPDLHSELNLSSLELGDSALYFCASSVGSTGTDTQYFGPGTRLTVL.

CDR3 sequence reads: CASSPRTGTGGNEQFF. The CDR3, as DNA: TGTGCCAGCAGCCCAAGAACCGGGACAGGGGGCAATGAGCAGTTCTTC. The chain has TRBV5-6 and TRBJ2-1; TRBD1 aligns across 11 bases. J was trimmed by 6 bases and V by 4 bases; bases with no gene match: 9. There are 16 residues in the CDR3. Germline lookup yields CDR1 SGHDT and CDR2 YYEEEE.

CDR3 residues: CASRFSGRAREQYF. CDR3 coding DNA: TGTGCCAGCAGATTCAGCGGGAGGGCTCGAGAGCAGTACTTC. The chain uses TRBV27 and TRBJ2-7; 10 bases agree with TRBD2. The CDR3 totals 14 residues. After removal of 6 bases from V and 7 bases from J, the junction contained 9 bases not matched to a gene. CDR1 and CDR2 from the germline V gene are MNHEY and SMNVEV (reference sequence).

The gene calls are TRBV11-2 and TRBJ1-6; no clear D. The CDR3 totals 14 residues. Trimming cost V 6 bases and J 5 bases, with 11 bases left between them. Germline assignment: CDR1 SGHAT and CDR2 FQNNGV. DNA for the CDR3: TGTGCCAGCAGTCTAACAGATAATAATTCACCCCTCCACTTT. This sequence encodes CASSLTDNNSPLHF.

The CDR3 spells CASSNRGGALRETQYF. CDR3 DNA sequence: TGTGCCAGTAGTAATCGCGGGGGGGCCCTCCGGGAGACCCAGTACTTC. The chain employs TRBV19 and TRBJ2-5, with 9 bases aligning to TRBD2. Trimming at V came to 4 bases and at J to 5 bases, leaving 11 bases not matched to a gene. Germline V lookup: CDR1 LNHDA, CDR2 SQIVND (reference sequence). The CDR3 contains 16 residues.

The chain carries TRBV21-1 and TRBJ1-1. TRBV21-1 is assigned pseudogene status. The CDR3 covers 16 residues. CDR3 sequence (DNA): TGTGCCAGCAGCAAAGGGGCGGGGGTCCCGAACACTGAAGCTTTCTTT. Residues: CASSKGAGVPNTEAFF.

This sequence joins TRBV7-2 and TRBJ2-3; 7 bases match TRBD2. The CDR3 consists of 16 residues. The V gene end was trimmed by 1 base and the J gene end by 2 bases; junction bases not matched to a gene: 6. Germline V CDR1 and CDR2: SGHTA, FQGNSA. CDR3 in amino acids: CASSLVWGGTTDTQYF. CDR3 nucleotide sequence: TGTGCCAGCAGCTTAGTCTGGGGGGGGACCACAGATACGCAGTATTTT.

This clone has a handful of counts. The chain recombines TRBV5-4 with TRBJ1-4; perhaps TRBD1 as D (6 bases). The germline V gene has CDR1 SGHNT and CDR2 YYREEE (reference sequence). V was trimmed by 7 bases and J by 5 bases, leaving 21 bases between them. The CDR3 has 16 amino acids. The CDR3 is CASSRGGGALNEKLFF. As DNA, the CDR3 is TGTGCCAGCTCCCGAGGCGGGGGCGCATTGAATGAAAAACTGTTTTTT.

This clone is a singleton in its sample. The J gene is TRBJ2-5, the V gene TRBV7-2; D is possibly TRBD2 (6 bases). From germline, CDR1 is SGHTA and CDR2 FQGNSA. The germline V and J ends were trimmed by 1 base and 0 bases, with 9 bases remaining between them. The CDR3 length is 15 residues. CDR3 amino acids: CASSLGGLNQETQYF. CDR3 DNA: TGTGCCAGCAGCTTAGGGGGACTGAACCAAGAGACCCAGTACTTC.

The CDR3: CASSISGRVQSGYTF. CDR3 nucleotides: TGTGCCAGTAGTATATCCGGCAGGGTTCAGTCTGGCTACACCTTC. The chain has TRBV19 and TRBJ1-2, with D perhaps TRBD1 (5 bases). Deletions cut 2 bases from V and 7 bases from J, with 17 bases between. CDR1 LNHDA and CDR2 SQIVND come from the germline V gene (reference sequence). CDR3 length: 15 residues.

This clone was counted only a few times. CDR3 in DNA: TGTGCCATCCAAGCGGGGGCTACTAATGAAAAACTGTTTTTT. Its translation: CAIQAGATNEKLFF. The chain links TRBV10-3 to TRBJ1-4, with a weak D call TRBD1 (6 bases). The CDR3 has 14 amino acids. The germline CDR1 and CDR2 sequences are ENHRY and SYGVKD. Trimming stripped 8 bases from V and 2 bases from J, with 12 bases between.

This chain uses TRBV6-1 with TRBJ2-7; 8 positions agree with TRBD1. The V segment lost 2 bases and the J segment 2 bases; nucleotides outside the gene matches: 8. This CDR3 is built from 16 residues. Germline V CDR1 and CDR2: MNHNS, SASEGT. CDR3 coding DNA: TGTGCCAGCAGTGAATGGTCAGGGGGCCCCACCTACGAGCAGTACTTC. The encoded protein is CASSEWSGGPTYEQYF.

V usage is TRBV7-2 and J usage is TRBJ1-5; D perhaps matches TRBD1 (5 bases). This CDR3 is built from 14 residues. The germline CDR1 and CDR2 sequences are SGHTA and FQGNSA. Deletions cut 1 base from V and 6 bases from J, with 10 bases between. The CDR3 protein is CASSLVRARQPQHF. The CDR3 bases are TGTGCCAGCAGCTTAGTCAGGGCCCGTCAGCCCCAGCATTTT.

This chain uses TRBV28 with TRBJ2-2, with 9 positions matching TRBD2. Germline CDR1 reads MDHEN; CDR2 reads SYDVKM. The CDR3 runs 16 residues. J was trimmed by 2 bases and V by 6 bases; bases with no gene match: 7. The CDR3 is CASRYETSGNTGELFF. CDR3 coding DNA: TGTGCCAGCAGATATGAGACTAGCGGAAACACCGGGGAGCTGTTTTTT.

The chain links TRBV4-1 to TRBJ1-6; possibly TRBD1 for D (6 bases). The germline V and J ends were trimmed by 0 bases and 1 base, with 7 bases remaining between them. This CDR3 contains 16 residues. Germline CDR1 is MGHRA and CDR2 is YSYEKL. The CDR3 spells CASSQEQGSYNSPLHF. Written as DNA, the CDR3 is TGCGCCAGCAGCCAAGAACAGGGATCCTATAATTCACCCCTCCACTTT.

The sample holds a few counts of this clone. The gene calls are TRBV6-1 and TRBJ2-2; tentatively, D is TRBD2 (5 bases). Trimming left V 4 bases short and J 2 bases short, with 17 bases between. This CDR3 contains 17 residues. Per the germline V gene, CDR1 is MNHNS and CDR2 is SASEGT. The CDR3 here is CASSVLSGSRNTGELFF. For the CDR3, the DNA is TGTGCCAGCAGTGTGTTGAGCGGATCCCGAAACACCGGGGAGCTGTTTTTT.

V gene TRBV5-1 combines with J gene TRBJ1-2, with a weak D call TRBD1 (5 bases). Germline V gene sequence: CDR1 SGHRS, CDR2 YFSETQ. The CDR3 consists of 14 residues. Trimming shortened V by 0 bases and J by 6 bases, and 12 bases separated the two germline ends. The CDR3 region has the DNA TGCGCCAGCAGCTTGGTAGGGGAGGGGAATGGCTACACCTTC. This sequence encodes CASSLVGEGNGYTF.

The genes are TRBV5-1 and TRBJ1-5, with a weak D call TRBD1 (6 bases). Germline assignment: CDR1 SGHRS and CDR2 YFSETQ. The CDR3 covers 15 residues. The V and J ends lost 4 bases and 7 bases respectively, with 18 bases between them. CDR3 nucleotides: TGCGCCAGCAGCCCATTGAGCGGGGGCCGGCAGCCCCAGCATTTT. Encoded protein: CASSPLSGGRQPQHF.